The entry that follows covers one T cell receptor (beta chain) sequence. The CDR3 covers 16 residues. Per the germline V gene, CDR1 is GTSNPN and CDR2 is SVGIG (reference sequence). Trimming removed 3 bases from V and 1 base from J, with 18 bases in between. These data come from a study of OX40 agonist ivuxolimab in advanced cancers. About the research overall: Patients were treated with intravenous ivuxolimab, dosed at 0.01 to 10 mg/kg and infused every 2 weeks. Hepatocellular carcinoma, melanoma, renal cell or head and neck cancer occurred in dose-escalation patients.

Sequencing used immunoSEQ multiplex PCR; TCRdb keeps in-frame clones, though not all of them. The table shows about 120,000 clones, with 75% to 90% occurring only once. The source of this sequence is an adult with an advanced solid tumor such as melanoma, head and neck, liver or kidney cancer. The V gene is TRBV30, the J gene TRBJ1-1; D gene unclear. Sequenced material: CD4+ or CD8+ T cells sorted from blood, taken in a trial of the OX40 agonist ivuxolimab. The CDR3 DNA reads TGTGCCTGGAGGGGTAGTGGTGCGGAAAAGAACACTGAAGCTTTCTTT. The encoded protein is CAWRGSGAEKNTEAFF.